This TCR beta chain was obtained from a study of T cells after yellow fever vaccination. About the study: With SMART-Seq v4 Ultra Low Input, the fractions containing low cell numbers were prepared. Regarding the study as a whole: At approximately 95% for CD4 and 88% for CD8, most primary-vaccination clones showed up again after the booster. High-abundance clonotypes from the bulk population could contaminate FACS-sorted repertoires.

The germline V gene has CDR1 SGHAT and CDR2 FQNNGV. Trimming at V came to 5 bases and at J to 4 bases, leaving 13 bases not matched to a gene. The CDR3 covers 17 residues. TCRdb reanalysed the 5' RACE reads using MiXCR and keeps one entry per CDR3 protein. The repertoire holds roughly 65,000 distinct CDR3 sequences, with 4.5% to 7.5% as singletons. This clonotype was counted many times. Antigen unknown. The gene calls are TRBV11-2 and TRBJ2-1; TRBD2 agrees at 8 bases. Sequences were derived from CD4+ T cells sorted from PBMCs, sampled around 14 days after the first yellow fever vaccination. This TCR was sampled from a man aged 18 to 29 who received the YFV17D yellow fever vaccine. The CDR3: CASSPGRGVQRYNEQFF. The CDR3 bases are TGTGCCAGCAGCCCCGGGAGGGGCGTCCAGCGGTACAATGAGCAGTTCTTC.